A single sample is the source of the 23 T cell receptor beta chains below, sequenced in a study of early T cells in non-severe SARS-CoV-2 infection. TCRdb itself ran the 5' RACE reads through MiXCR, one entry per CDR3 protein. The table records 100,000 to 130,000 distinct CDR3 sequences, approximately 10% of them present only once. Sequencing was carried out using whole blood. Receptors originate from an adult who was a healthcare worker with PCR-confirmed SARS-CoV-2 infection or an uninfected control (not recorded which).

Only a few counts were recorded for this clonotype. J is TRBJ1-2 and V is TRBV5-4; 10 bases align to TRBD1. With V trimmed by 2 bases and J by 8 bases, 9 bases remained unmatched. Germline assignment: CDR1 SGHNT and CDR2 YYREEE (reference sequence). The CDR3 covers 15 residues. The CDR3 here is CASSFPGQGKGGYTF. The CDR3 nucleotides are TGTGCCAGCAGCTTTCCGGGACAGGGGAAAGGAGGCTACACCTTC.

The gene calls are TRBV4-3 and TRBJ2-3; 10 bases map to TRBD1. Germline V gene lookup returns CDR1 LGHNA and CDR2 YSLEER. The CDR3 covers 16 residues. The trim removed 1 base at V and 4 bases at J, leaving 5 bases unmatched. This CDR3 is CASSQGGTGVSDTQYF. The CDR3 DNA follows: TGCGCCAGCAGCCAAGGGGGGACAGGGGTCTCAGATACGCAGTATTTT.

This clonotype appeared many times. The chain employs TRBV11-2 and TRBJ2-7; the D gene is possibly TRBD1 (6 bases). CDR1 and CDR2 from the germline V gene are SGHAT and FQNNGV. V was cut by 4 bases and J by 7 bases, with 20 bases left in between. The CDR3 length is 15 residues. The CDR3 DNA reads TGTGCCAGCAGCTCAAGTTTGACCCTACAGGGTGAGCAGTACTTC. Translated, it gives CASSSSLTLQGEQYF.

The table lists this clonotype with many counts. The chain carries TRBV20-1 and TRBJ1-1; 8 bases fit TRBD1. V lost 0 bases and J lost 10; bases outside the gene matches: 13. This CDR3 has 15 residues. Germline CDR1 reads DFQATT; CDR2 reads SNEGSKA (reference sequence). The CDR3 nucleotides are TGCAGTGCTAGAGATATGGGGACAGGAGACCCAGGAGCTTTCTTT. It codes for CSARDMGTGDPGAFF.

This clonotype was found many times. V usage is TRBV6-2 or TRBV6-3 and J usage is TRBJ2-7, with unresolved D. Per the germline V gene, CDR1 is MNHEY and CDR2 is SVGEGT. CDR3 length: 12 residues. V was pared by 8 bases and J by 0 bases, with 8 bases between. The CDR3 region is CASRGLSYEQYF. DNA for the CDR3: TGTGCCAGCCGCGGTCTCTCCTACGAGCAGTACTTC.

In this sample, this clonotype turned up a few times. This sequence joins TRBV27 and TRBJ1-2, with TRBD1 identical over 9 bases. Germline CDR1 reads MNHEY; CDR2 reads SMNVEV (reference sequence). This CDR3 is built from 14 residues. Unmatched junction bases numbered 14, after V lost 10 bases and J lost 8 bases. The CDR3 bases are TGTGCCACTACCCGGGGACAGGGTAGTGTCGGCTACACCTTC. Its translation: CATTRGQGSVGYTF.

This clonotype was counted between two and nine times. The gene calls are TRBV20-1 and TRBJ2-5, with D uncertain. V lost 6 bases to trimming and J lost 2 bases, with 16 bases between them. Germline values: CDR1 DFQATT, CDR2 SNEGSKA (reference sequence). The length of the CDR3 is 14 residues. CDR3 coding DNA: TGCAGTGCCCGTAATAGAGACTCGCAAGAGACCCAGTACTTC. This sequence encodes CSARNRDSQETQYF.

This clonotype was seen only a few times. This sequence joins TRBV30 and TRBJ2-7, with D maybe TRBD2 (6 bases). The CDR3 has 13 amino acids. Germline CDR1 reads GTSNPN; CDR2 reads SVGIG (reference sequence). Trimming shortened V by 0 bases and J by 5 bases, and 11 bases separated the two germline ends. CDR3 in amino acids: CAWSVGGRNEQYF. The CDR3 coding sequence is TGTGCCTGGAGTGTGGGGGGTAGGAACGAGCAGTACTTC.

This clonotype was seen at least ten times. The chain uses TRBV5-1 and TRBJ1-1, with D maybe TRBD1 (6 bases). Trimming stripped 0 bases from V and 9 bases from J, with 18 bases between. Germline-derived CDR1 and CDR2 are SGHRS and YFSETQ. The CDR3 contains 15 residues. The CDR3 here is CASSLVSPRDTQAFF. The CDR3 bases are TGCGCCAGCAGCTTGGTGTCCCCCCGGGACACCCAAGCTTTCTTT.

This clonotype was counted many times. The chain couples TRBV28 to TRBJ1-1; 7 nucleotides line up with TRBD1. Trimming took 1 base from V and 9 from J; bases not matched to a gene: 11. The CDR3 loop spans 15 amino acids. The V gene's germline CDR1 is MDHEN and CDR2 SYDVKM. The CDR3 bases are TGTGCCAGCAGTTTATACCGACAGGGTGGTGTAAAAGCTTTCTTT. It is translated as CASSLYRQGGVKAFF. Based on the CDR3 plus reference TRBV28 and TRBJ1-1, the full variable domain is DVKVTQSSRYLVKRTGEKVFLECVQDMDHENMFWYRQDPGLGLRLIYFSYDVKMKEKGDIPEGYSVSREKKERFSLILESASTNQTSMYLCASSLYRQGGVKAFFGQGTRLTVV.

This clonotype was counted between two and nine times. This chain connects TRBV6-6 to TRBJ1-1; 7 positions match TRBD1. Germline loops: CDR1 MNHNY, CDR2 SVGAGI (reference sequence). CDR3 length: 12 residues. The junction had 6 bases not matched to a gene; V was cut back by 6 bases and J by 8 bases. CDR3 sequence: CASRRGQAEAFF. The CDR3 DNA reads as TGTGCCAGCAGGCGCGGACAGGCCGAAGCTTTCTTT.

This clonotype was counted only a few times. J is TRBJ2-7 and V is TRBV2, with 8 bases lining up with TRBD2. Germline V gives CDR1 SNHLY, CDR2 FYNNEI. V lost 10 bases, J lost 1 base, and 3 bases stayed unmatched. The CDR3 is 12 residues long. In DNA form, the CDR3 reads TGTGCCAACAAGCGGGGGTCCTACGAGCAGTACTTC. It specifies CANKRGSYEQYF. Full variable domain (rest looked up from reference TRBV2 and TRBJ2-7): EPEVTQTPSHQVTQMGQEVILRCVPISNHLYFYWYRQILGQKVEFLVSFYNNEISEKSEIFDDQFSVERPDGSNFTLKIRSTKLEDSAMYFCANKRGSYEQYFGPGTRLTVT.

This sequence joins TRBV2 and TRBJ2-5; D is uncertain. CDR1 is SNHLY, CDR2 FYNNEI, per germline. This CDR3 is built from 11 residues. Trimming left V 2 bases short and J 5 bases short, with 3 bases between. In DNA, the CDR3 is TGTGCCAGCAGTGAATCCGAGACCCAGTACTTC. Its protein product is CASSESETQYF.

This clonotype was recorded at least ten times. V usage is TRBV20-1 and J usage is TRBJ2-3; TRBD2 aligns across 13 bases. V lost 6 bases and J lost 6; bases outside the gene matches: 3. The CDR3 is 13 amino acids. Germline CDR1 is DFQATT and CDR2 is SNEGSKA (reference sequence). Written as DNA, the CDR3 is TGCAGTGCCGGACTAGCGGGAGTGGATACGCAGTATTTT. As protein: CSAGLAGVDTQYF.

This clonotype was counted many times. The gene calls are TRBV15 and TRBJ2-7, with D hard to call. Germline CDR1 is LNHNV and CDR2 is YYDKDF (reference sequence). Trimming left V 0 bases short and J 3 bases short, with 6 bases between. The CDR3 sequence is 13 residues long. The CDR3 DNA is TGTGCCACCAGCAGAGATCTGAGCTACGAGCAGTACTTC. Protein sequence: CATSRDLSYEQYF.

Ten or more counts support this clonotype. V gene TRBV5-1 combines with J gene TRBJ2-7; possibly TRBD1 for D (5 bases). Germline CDR1 SGHRS, CDR2 YFSETQ. This CDR3 has 12 residues. Trimming cost V 3 bases and J 8 bases, with 12 bases left between them. This CDR3 reads CASSYDQGKQYF. For the CDR3, the DNA is TGCGCCAGCAGCTACGATCAGGGAAAGCAGTACTTC.

In this sample, this clonotype turned up a few times. The chain couples TRBV10-3 to TRBJ2-1, with D uncertain. Trimming cost V 0 bases and J 0 bases, with 12 bases left between them. The CDR3 has 17 amino acids. The germline CDR1 and CDR2 sequences are ENHRY and SYGVKD. DNA of the CDR3: TGTGCCATCAGTGAGTCGAAGCGTGGCAGCTCCTACAATGAGCAGTTCTTC. Translation: CAISESKRGSSYNEQFF.

This clonotype has more than one count but fewer than ten. The gene calls are TRBV13 and TRBJ2-6; D gene ambiguous. The germline gives CDR1 PRHDT, CDR2 FYEKMQ (reference sequence). V shed 6 bases and J shed 1 base, with 7 bases lying between them. The CDR3 consists of 14 residues. The CDR3 DNA is TGTGCCAGCAGGGGGAAGTCTGGGGCCAACGTCCTGACTTTC. Residues: CASRGKSGANVLTF.

At least ten counts were recorded for this clonotype. The V and J genes are TRBV10-2 and TRBJ2-2; D not certain. V lost 8 bases and J lost 2, with 9 bases in between. This CDR3 is 13 amino acids long. From germline, CDR1 is WSHSY and CDR2 SAAADI. The CDR3 loop is CASQLINTGELFF. For the CDR3, the DNA is TGCGCCAGCCAACTAATAAACACCGGGGAGCTGTTTTTT.

The V gene is TRBV10-3, the J gene TRBJ2-5; 11 nucleotides agree with TRBD2. This CDR3 is built from 15 residues. V shed 2 bases, J shed 1 base, and the junction held 0 bases outside the gene matches. Per germline, CDR1 ENHRY and CDR2 SYGVKD. The CDR3 spells CAISETSGGQETQYF. CDR3 sequence (DNA): TGTGCCATCAGTGAGACTAGCGGGGGCCAAGAGACCCAGTACTTC.

The chain's CDR3 is CATSDLGANEQFF. The CDR3 region has the DNA TGTGCCACCAGTGATTTGGGAGCAAATGAGCAGTTCTTC. The J gene is TRBJ2-1, the V gene TRBV24-1; no clear D. CDR3 length: 13 amino acids. Germline loops: CDR1 KGHDR, CDR2 SFDVKD. V was cut by 0 bases and J by 7 bases, with 6 bases left in between.

This clonotype showed up just a few times. V and J are TRBV29-1 and TRBJ2-1; D might be TRBD1 (6 bases). This CDR3 region has 11 residues. Germline V CDR1 and CDR2: SQVTM, ANQGSEA. The V gene lost 5 bases and the J gene lost 9 bases, with 11 bases spanning the gap. CDR3 protein: CSVKGGREQFF. The DNA of the CDR3 is TGCAGCGTTAAAGGGGGTCGTGAGCAGTTCTTC.

This clonotype was picked up many times. The chain recombines TRBV11-2 with TRBJ2-3, with D perhaps matching TRBD2 (6 bases). Trimming removed 2 bases from V and 2 bases from J, with 11 bases in between. Germline lookup yields CDR1 SGHAT and CDR2 FQNNGV. This CDR3 spans 15 amino acids. CDR3 bases: TGTGCCAGCAGCTTAATCCCGGGAGCCACAGATACGCAGTATTTT. This translates into CASSLIPGATDTQYF.